The 17 T cell receptor beta chains below were found in one sample sequenced in a study of cytomegalovirus exposure and HLA in healthy donors. Profiled with immunoSEQ multiplex PCR; TCRdb holds only in-frame clones, not every one. This table has 65,000 to 70,000 clones, 90% to 95% appearing once. The specimen sequenced was PBMCs. The receptors were gathered from a man aged 18 to 30 in good health and CMV-seronegative.

V usage is TRBV5-1 and J usage is TRBJ2-7, with D possibly matching TRBD1 (5 bases). Looked up from germline, CDR1 is SGHRS and CDR2 is YFSETQ. This CDR3 contains 14 residues. The V end was cut by 1 base, the J end by 4 bases, with 12 bases between. The DNA for the CDR3 is TGCGCCAGCAGCTTGAGAACAGGTTTGTACGAGCAGTACTTC. It encodes CASSLRTGLYEQYF.

This clone appeared a single time. This sequence joins TRBV7-2 and TRBJ1-2, with D maybe TRBD1 (5 bases). Trimming took off 4 bases at V and 2 bases at J, with 17 bases between the two ends. The CDR3 runs to 16 residues. The germline V gene encodes CDR1 SGHTA and CDR2 FQGNSA. CDR3 protein: CASSSLNGALNYGYTF. The CDR3, as DNA: TGTGCCAGCAGCTCTCTGAATGGGGCCCTCAACTATGGCTACACCTTC.

The chain links TRBV28 to TRBJ1-5; D unclear. The germline V gene encodes CDR1 MDHEN and CDR2 SYDVKM. This CDR3 is 17 amino acids long. V was pared by 5 bases and J by 2 bases, with 19 bases between. CDR3 sequence reads: CASSPSQSGWGNQPQHF. The CDR3, as DNA: TGTGCCAGCAGTCCCTCCCAATCGGGATGGGGCAATCAGCCCCAGCATTTT.

The rearrangement joins TRBV13 to TRBJ2-5; TRBD1 aligns across 9 bases. V gave up 5 bases and J gave up 2 bases; unmatched junction bases: 6. CDR3 length equals 15 residues. Germline V gene sequence: CDR1 PRHDT, CDR2 FYEKMQ (reference sequence). The CDR3 here is CASSHGTGWQETQYF. The CDR3 region has the DNA TGTGCCAGCAGCCATGGGACAGGGTGGCAAGAGACCCAGTACTTC.

As concerns this clone: The junction does not match germline at one end; this may be a read error. This chain links TRBV7-7 with TRBJ2-3; TRBD2 agrees at 10 bases. Per the germline V gene, CDR1 is SSHAT and CDR2 is FNYEAQ (reference sequence). CDR3 size: 16 residues. The CDR3 DNA is TGTGCTAGCAGCTTGTCCGGGACTAGCGGCACAGATACGCAGTATTTT. Its protein is CASSLSGTSGTDTQYF.

The chain links TRBV7-8 to TRBJ1-5, with D perhaps matching TRBD1 (6 bases). This CDR3 contains 16 residues. V was pared by 4 bases and J by 0 bases, with 13 bases between. Germline V lookup: CDR1 SGHVS, CDR2 FQNEAQ. In DNA, the CDR3 is TGTGCCAGCAGCTCGGACAGCGCTTATAGCAATCAGCCCCAGCATTTT. It is translated as CASSSDSAYSNQPQHF.

CDR3 in amino acids: CASRQGYSNQPQHF. CDR3 nucleotides: TGTGCCAGCAGACAGGGCTATAGCAATCAGCCCCAGCATTTT. The V call is TRBV6-5, the J call TRBJ1-5, with D tentatively TRBD1 (6 bases). The CDR3 loop spans 14 amino acids. Germline V gene lookup returns CDR1 MNHEY and CDR2 SVGAGI. Trimming cost V 6 bases and J 0 bases, with 9 bases left between them.

The chain uses TRBV27 and TRBJ2-4, with TRBD1 matching 7 bases. The CDR3 sequence is 16 residues long. V was pared by 6 bases and J by 2 bases, with 10 bases of the junction left unmatched. From germline, CDR1 is MNHEY and CDR2 SMNVEV (reference sequence). The CDR3 DNA is TGTGCCAGCAGCACAGGGGCCCCGGATTCCAAAAACATTCAGTACTTC. Protein sequence: CASSTGAPDSKNIQYF.

The chain uses TRBV11-2 and TRBJ2-7; the match to TRBD1 covers 8 bases. The CDR3 contains 15 residues. The V gene end was trimmed by 4 bases and the J gene end by 4 bases; junction bases not matched to a gene: 9. Germline CDR1 SGHAT, CDR2 FQNNGV. The CDR3 nucleotides read TGTGCCAGCAGCTACCAGGGGGCGTTTCAATACGAGCAGTACTTC. It is translated as CASSYQGAFQYEQYF.

The gene calls are TRBV7-2 and TRBJ2-7, with D hard to call. The CDR3 covers 15 residues. Deletions cut 3 bases from V and 0 bases from J, with 12 bases between. From germline, CDR1 is SGHTA and CDR2 FQGNSA. The CDR3 DNA reads TGTGCCAGCAGCTTTACTTCAGGTAGCTCCTACGAGCAGTACTTC. Protein product: CASSFTSGSSYEQYF.

The V and J genes are TRBV7-8 and TRBJ2-1; D remains unclear. The CDR3 runs 15 residues. CDR1 SGHVS and CDR2 FQNEAQ come from the germline V gene. Trimming shortened V by 1 base and J by 6 bases, and 13 bases separated the two germline ends. The CDR3 is CASSLVYLRPNEQFF. CDR3 nucleotide sequence: TGTGCCAGCAGCTTAGTCTACCTCCGCCCCAATGAGCAGTTCTTC.

The chain has TRBV27 and TRBJ1-2; 9 positions match TRBD1. From germline, CDR1 is MNHEY and CDR2 SMNVEV (reference sequence). CDR3 length: 16 amino acids. Losses at the gene ends were 5 bases for V and 3 bases for J; bases not matched to a gene: 10. The CDR3 loop reads CASSPDPTGGDYGYTF. The CDR3 DNA reads as TGTGCCAGCAGTCCCGACCCGACAGGGGGGGACTATGGCTACACCTTC.

The chain couples TRBV9 to TRBJ1-2, with D possibly matching TRBD1 (5 bases). This CDR3 is built from 15 residues. The ends were cut back, 3 bases at V and 3 bases at J, with 15 bases in the middle. CDR1 is SGDLS and CDR2 is YYNGEE in the germline V gene. The CDR3 DNA sequence: TGTGCCAGCAGCGACTCCCTTGACAGCCACTATGGCTACACCTTC. It yields the protein CASSDSLDSHYGYTF.

The chain employs TRBV7-3 and TRBJ1-1; a possible D gene is TRBD1 (6 bases). The CDR3 runs to 15 residues. From germline, CDR1 is SGHTA and CDR2 FQGTGA. Trimming pared 5 bases from V and 4 bases from J, leaving 17 bases between. This CDR3 is CASSPNRAFLTEAFF. In DNA, the CDR3 is TGTGCCAGCAGCCCGAACAGGGCCTTTCTCACTGAAGCTTTCTTT.

This clone was seen only once. V and J are TRBV28 and TRBJ1-5; D uncertain. Between the trimmed V and J ends, which lost 6 bases and 5 bases, there was a span of 14 bases. The length of the CDR3 is 14 residues. Germline lookup yields CDR1 MDHEN and CDR2 SYDVKM. The CDR3 DNA reads as TGTGCCAGCAGGGAACGTGAGGAATATCAGCCCCAGCATTTT. Protein: CASREREEYQPQHF.

CDR3 bases: TGTGCCAGCAGCCGGCGGAGGCAGCCCCAGCATTTT. It specifies CASSRRRQPQHF. The rearrangement joins TRBV4-2 to TRBJ1-5; D remains ambiguous. The V and J ends lost 4 bases and 7 bases respectively, with 8 bases between them. CDR3 length: 12 residues. Germline CDR1 reads LGHNA; CDR2 reads YNFKEQ.

The J gene is TRBJ2-1, the V gene TRBV28; 8 bases align to TRBD2. V lost 4 bases, J lost 7 bases, and 15 bases stayed unmatched. Germline loops: CDR1 MDHEN, CDR2 SYDVKM. This CDR3 has 17 residues. The CDR3: CASSSDRSGRIRNEQFF. The DNA of the CDR3 is TGTGCCAGCAGTTCGGATAGGAGCGGGAGAATTAGAAATGAGCAGTTCTTC.